This entry lists 4 T cell receptor beta chains sequenced from one sample in a study of vaccination and CD4 T cells after COVID-19. The treatment is: roughly 11-day PBMC culture with coronavirus spike peptide pools or control peptides (ViraFEST assay). The collection of CD4+ T cells from the unexposed donor took place before the COVID-19 pandemic (2011-2018). The antigens these receptors bind are not known. An Oncomine TCR Beta short-read assay was used to sequence the DNA from cultured CD4+ T cells. One entry per CDR3 protein results from TCRdb running MiXCR on the PCR reads. The profile covers some 8,100 distinct CDR3 sequences, with roughly two fifths appearing a single time and roughly 14% taken by the ten largest. Specimen: CD4+ T cells from blood, cultured in vitro. These receptors all come from a human donor in good health.

This clonotype was detected a few times. The chain combines TRBV11-2 with TRBJ1-2, with a weak D call TRBD1 (5 bases). The germline CDR1 and CDR2 sequences are SGHAT and FQNNGV. Trimming cost V 5 bases and J 3 bases, with 13 bases left between them. The CDR3 extends over 14 amino acids. For the CDR3, the DNA is TGTGCCAGCAGCATATCCGGGACGGACTATGGCTACACCTTC. Its protein is CASSISGTDYGYTF.

This clonotype appeared a few times. This chain links TRBV7-2 with TRBJ2-1; TRBD1 matches 11 bases. V lost 6 bases, J lost 6 bases, and 4 bases stayed unmatched. The CDR3 has 14 residues. CDR1 and CDR2 from the germline V gene are SGHTA and FQGNSA. The CDR3 coding sequence is TGTGCCAGCAGATCCGGGACAGGGGGCAATGAGCAGTTCTTC. It translates to CASRSGTGGNEQFF.

In this sample, this clonotype turned up a few times. This rearrangement joins TRBV10-3 to TRBJ1-1; maybe TRBD1 (6 bases). Germline-derived CDR1 and CDR2 are ENHRY and SYGVKD. The CDR3 runs to 13 residues. V was cut by 6 bases and J by 5 bases, with 13 bases left in between. CDR3 coding DNA: TGTGCCATCAGGAGGACAGAGGGGACTGAAGCTTTCTTT. Translation gives CAIRRTEGTEAFF.

The rearrangement joins TRBV3-1 to TRBJ1-6; D uncertain. This CDR3 comprises 15 residues. The germline V and J ends were trimmed by 1 base and 6 bases, with 10 bases remaining between them. CDR1 is LGHDT, CDR2 YNNKEL, per germline (reference sequence). Here the CDR3 DNA reads TGTGCCAGCAGCCAAGTGACGGGCCCTAATTCACCCCTCCACTTT. Its translation is CASSQVTGPNSPLHF.